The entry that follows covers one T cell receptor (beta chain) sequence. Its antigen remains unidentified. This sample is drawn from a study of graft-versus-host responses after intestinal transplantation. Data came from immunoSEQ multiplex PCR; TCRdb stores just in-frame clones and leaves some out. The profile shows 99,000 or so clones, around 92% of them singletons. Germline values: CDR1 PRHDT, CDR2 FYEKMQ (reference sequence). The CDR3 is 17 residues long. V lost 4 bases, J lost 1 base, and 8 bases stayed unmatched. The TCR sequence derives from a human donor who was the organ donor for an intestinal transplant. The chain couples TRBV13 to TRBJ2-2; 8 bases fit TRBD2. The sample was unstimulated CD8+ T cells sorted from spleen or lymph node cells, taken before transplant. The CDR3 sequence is CASSSNPGLVNTGELFF. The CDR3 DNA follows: TGTGCCAGCAGCTCAAATCCGGGACTAGTGAACACCGGGGAGCTGTTTTTT. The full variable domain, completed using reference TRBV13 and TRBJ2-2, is AAGVIQSPRHLIKEKRETATLKCYPIPRHDTVYWYQQGPGQDPQFLISFYEKMQSDKGSIPDRFSAQQFSDYHSELNMSSLELGDSALYFCASSSNPGLVNTGELFFGEGSRLTVL.